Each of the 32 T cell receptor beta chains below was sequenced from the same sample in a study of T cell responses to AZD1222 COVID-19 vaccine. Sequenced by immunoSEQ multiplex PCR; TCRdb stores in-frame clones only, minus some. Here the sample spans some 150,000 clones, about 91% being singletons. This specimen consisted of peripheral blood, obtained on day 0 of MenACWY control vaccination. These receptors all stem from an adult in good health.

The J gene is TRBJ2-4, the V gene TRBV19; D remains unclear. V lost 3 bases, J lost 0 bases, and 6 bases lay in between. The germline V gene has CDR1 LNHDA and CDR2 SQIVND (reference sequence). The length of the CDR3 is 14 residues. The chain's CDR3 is CASSISLAKNIQYF. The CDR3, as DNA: TGTGCCAGTAGTATTAGTTTAGCCAAAAACATTCAGTACTTC.

This CDR3 is CASTAGIDGYTF. The CDR3 DNA sequence: TGTGCCAGCACCGCAGGGATCGATGGCTACACCTTC. The genes are TRBV6-5 and TRBJ1-2; D is perhaps TRBD1 (5 bases). CDR1 is MNHEY, CDR2 SVGAGI, per germline. The ends were cut back, 7 bases at V and 6 bases at J, with 12 bases in the middle. The CDR3 runs to 12 residues.

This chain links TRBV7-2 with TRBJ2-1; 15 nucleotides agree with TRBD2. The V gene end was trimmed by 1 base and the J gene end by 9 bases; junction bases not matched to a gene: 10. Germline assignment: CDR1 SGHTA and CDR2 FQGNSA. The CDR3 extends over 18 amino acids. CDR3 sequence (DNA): TGTGCCAGCAGCTTAGTCCCCGGGACTAGCGGGGGGCAAGGTGAGCAGTTCTTC. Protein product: CASSLVPGTSGGQGEQFF. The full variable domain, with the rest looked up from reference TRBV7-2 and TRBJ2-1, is GAGVSQSPSNKVTEKGKDVELRCDPISGHTALYWYRQSLGQGLEFLIYFQGNSAPDKSGLPSDRFSAERTGGSVSTLTIQRTQQEDSAVYLCASSLVPGTSGGQGEQFFGPGTRLTVL.

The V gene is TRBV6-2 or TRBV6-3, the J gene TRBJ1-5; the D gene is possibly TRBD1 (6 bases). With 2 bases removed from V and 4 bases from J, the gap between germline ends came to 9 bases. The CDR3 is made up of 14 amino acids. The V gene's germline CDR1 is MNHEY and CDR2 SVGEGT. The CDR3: CASSYRTANQPQHF. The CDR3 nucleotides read TGTGCCAGCAGTTACAGGACAGCAAATCAGCCCCAGCATTTT.

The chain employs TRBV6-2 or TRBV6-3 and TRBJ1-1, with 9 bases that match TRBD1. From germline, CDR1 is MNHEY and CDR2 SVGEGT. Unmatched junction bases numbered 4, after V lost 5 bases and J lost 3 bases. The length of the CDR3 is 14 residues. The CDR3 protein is CASSRGTGYTEAFF. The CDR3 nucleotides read TGTGCCAGCAGTCGCGGGACAGGGTACACTGAAGCTTTCTTT.

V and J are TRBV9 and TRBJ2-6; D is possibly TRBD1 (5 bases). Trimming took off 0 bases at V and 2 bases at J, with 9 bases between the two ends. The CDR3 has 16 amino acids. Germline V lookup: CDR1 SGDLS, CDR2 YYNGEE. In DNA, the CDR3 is TGTGCCAGCAGCGTAGGACAGTTTGCTGGGGCCAACGTCCTGACTTTC. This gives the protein CASSVGQFAGANVLTF.

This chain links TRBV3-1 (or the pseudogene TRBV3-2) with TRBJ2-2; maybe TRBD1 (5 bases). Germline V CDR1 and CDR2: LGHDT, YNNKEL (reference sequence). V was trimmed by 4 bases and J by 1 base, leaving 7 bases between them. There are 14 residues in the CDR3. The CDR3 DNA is TGTGCCAGCAGCCTGACAGTGAACACCGGGGAGCTGTTTTTT. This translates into CASSLTVNTGELFF.

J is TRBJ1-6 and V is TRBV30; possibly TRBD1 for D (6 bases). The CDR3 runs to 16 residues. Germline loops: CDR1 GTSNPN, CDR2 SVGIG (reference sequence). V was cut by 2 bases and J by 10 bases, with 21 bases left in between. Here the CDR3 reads CAWSPGQLGPYSPLHF. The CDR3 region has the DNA TGTGCCTGGAGTCCCGGACAGTTAGGGCCTTACTCACCCCTCCACTTT.

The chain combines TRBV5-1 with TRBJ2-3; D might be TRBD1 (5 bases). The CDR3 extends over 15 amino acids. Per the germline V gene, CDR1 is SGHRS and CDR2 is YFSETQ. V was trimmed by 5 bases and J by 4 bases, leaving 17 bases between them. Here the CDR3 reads CASRAGQGISDTQYF. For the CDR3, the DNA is TGCGCCAGCAGAGCTGGCCAGGGCATTTCAGATACGCAGTATTTT.

CDR3: CASSPQGDGGYTF. In DNA form, the CDR3 reads TGTGCCAGCTCACCACAAGGGGACGGAGGCTACACCTTC. The chain combines TRBV18 with TRBJ1-2; D may be TRBD1 (5 bases). The germline V gene has CDR1 KGHSH and CDR2 LQKENI. CDR3 length: 13 amino acids. Trimming shortened V by 1 base and J by 8 bases, and 11 bases separated the two germline ends.

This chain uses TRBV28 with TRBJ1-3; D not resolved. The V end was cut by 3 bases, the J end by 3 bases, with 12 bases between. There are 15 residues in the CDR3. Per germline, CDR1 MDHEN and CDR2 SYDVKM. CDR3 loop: CASSFPGYGGNTIYF. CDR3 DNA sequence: TGTGCCAGCAGTTTCCCGGGATATGGTGGAAACACCATATATTTT.

The CDR3: CASSLAGLAIAKNIQYF. DNA for the CDR3: TGTGCCAGCAGCTTAGCCGGACTCGCTATAGCCAAAAACATTCAGTACTTC. V and J are TRBV11-2 and TRBJ2-4; tentative D call: TRBD2 (5 bases). Per germline, CDR1 SGHAT and CDR2 FQNNGV. This CDR3 comprises 17 residues. The ends were cut back, 1 base at V and 0 bases at J, with 13 bases in the middle.

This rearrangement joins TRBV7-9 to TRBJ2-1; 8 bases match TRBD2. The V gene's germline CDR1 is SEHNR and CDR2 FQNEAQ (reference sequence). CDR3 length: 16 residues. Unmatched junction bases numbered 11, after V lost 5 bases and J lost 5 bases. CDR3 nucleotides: TGTGCCAGCAGCCCCCTGGTTAGCGGGGACGACAATGAGCAGTTCTTC. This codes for CASSPLVSGDDNEQFF.

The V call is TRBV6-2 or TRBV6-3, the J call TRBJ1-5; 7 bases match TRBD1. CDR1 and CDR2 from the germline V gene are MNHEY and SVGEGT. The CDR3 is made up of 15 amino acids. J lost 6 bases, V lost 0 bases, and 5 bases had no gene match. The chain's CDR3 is CASSYSRGGGQPQHF. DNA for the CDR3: TGTGCCAGCAGTTACTCCAGGGGGGGCGGTCAGCCCCAGCATTTT.

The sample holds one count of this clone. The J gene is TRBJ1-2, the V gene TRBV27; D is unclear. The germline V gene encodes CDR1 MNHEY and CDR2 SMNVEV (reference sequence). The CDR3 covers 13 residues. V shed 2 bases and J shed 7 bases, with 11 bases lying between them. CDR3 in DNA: TGTGCCAGCAGTTTACATCGACAAAGTGGCTACACCTTC. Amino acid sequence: CASSLHRQSGYTF.

CDR3 residues: CASSAWQGSYNSPLHF. In nucleotides, the CDR3 is TGTGCCAGCAGTGCCTGGCAGGGGTCCTATAATTCACCCCTCCACTTT. The chain has TRBV2 and TRBJ1-6; possible D gene TRBD1, 6 bases. The V gene lost 4 bases and the J gene lost 1 base, with 11 bases spanning the gap. CDR3 size: 16 residues. Germline V lookup: CDR1 SNHLY, CDR2 FYNNEI.

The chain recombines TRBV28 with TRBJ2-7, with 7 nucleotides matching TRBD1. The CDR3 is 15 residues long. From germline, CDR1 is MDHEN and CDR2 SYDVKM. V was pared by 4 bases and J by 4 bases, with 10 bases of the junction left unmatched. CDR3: CASSYLPGGSYEQYF. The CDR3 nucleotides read TGTGCCAGCAGTTATTTGCCAGGGGGTTCGTACGAGCAGTACTTC.

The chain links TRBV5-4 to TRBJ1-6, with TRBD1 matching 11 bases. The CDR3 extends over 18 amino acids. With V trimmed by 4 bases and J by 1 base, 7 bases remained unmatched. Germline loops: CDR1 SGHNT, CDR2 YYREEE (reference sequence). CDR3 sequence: CASSPGTGGASYNSPLHF. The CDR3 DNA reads TGTGCCAGCAGCCCGGGGACAGGGGGAGCATCCTATAATTCACCCCTCCACTTT.

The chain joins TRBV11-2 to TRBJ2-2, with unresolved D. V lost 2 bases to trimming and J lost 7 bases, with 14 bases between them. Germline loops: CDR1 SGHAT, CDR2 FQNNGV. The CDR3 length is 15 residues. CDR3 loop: CASSLLGTASGELFF. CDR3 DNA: TGTGCCAGCAGCTTACTGGGAACTGCTAGCGGGGAGCTGTTTTTT.

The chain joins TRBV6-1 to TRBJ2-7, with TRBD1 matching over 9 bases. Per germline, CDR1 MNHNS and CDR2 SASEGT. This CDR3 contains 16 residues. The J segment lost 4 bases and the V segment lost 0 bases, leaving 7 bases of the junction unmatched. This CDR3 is CASSEALPGQGYEQYF. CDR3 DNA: TGTGCCAGCAGTGAAGCGCTCCCGGGACAGGGTTACGAGCAGTACTTC.

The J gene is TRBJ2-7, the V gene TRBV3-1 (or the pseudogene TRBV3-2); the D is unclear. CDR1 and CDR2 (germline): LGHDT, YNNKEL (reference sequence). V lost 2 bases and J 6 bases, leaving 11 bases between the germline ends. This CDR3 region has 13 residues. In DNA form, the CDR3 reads TGTGCCAGCAGCCAAAGAGTAGGTTCCGAGCAGTACTTC. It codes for CASSQRVGSEQYF.

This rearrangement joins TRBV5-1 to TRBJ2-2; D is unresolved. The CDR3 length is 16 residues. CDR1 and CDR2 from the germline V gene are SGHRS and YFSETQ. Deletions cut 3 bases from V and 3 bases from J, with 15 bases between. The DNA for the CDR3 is TGCGCCAGCAGCTCGGTGGGGATGACGGACACCGGGGAGCTGTTTTTT. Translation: CASSSVGMTDTGELFF.

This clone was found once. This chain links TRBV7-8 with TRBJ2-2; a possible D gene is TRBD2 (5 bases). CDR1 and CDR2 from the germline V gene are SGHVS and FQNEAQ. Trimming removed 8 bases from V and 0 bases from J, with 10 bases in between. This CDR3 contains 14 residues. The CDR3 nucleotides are TGTGCCAGCGGACTGACTTCGAACACCGGGGAGCTGTTTTTT. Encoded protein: CASGLTSNTGELFF. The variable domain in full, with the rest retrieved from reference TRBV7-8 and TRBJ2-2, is GAGVSQSPRYKVAKRGQDVALRCDPISGHVSLFWYQQALGQGPEFLTYFQNEAQLDKSGLPSDRFFAERPEGSVSTLKIQRTQQEDSAVYLCASGLTSNTGELFFGEGSRLTVL.

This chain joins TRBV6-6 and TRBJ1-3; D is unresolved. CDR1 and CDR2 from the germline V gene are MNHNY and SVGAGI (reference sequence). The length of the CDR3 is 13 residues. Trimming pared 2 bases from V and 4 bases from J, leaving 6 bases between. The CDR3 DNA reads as TGTGCCAGCAGTTACGGCCCGGGAAACACCATATATTTT. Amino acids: CASSYGPGNTIYF.

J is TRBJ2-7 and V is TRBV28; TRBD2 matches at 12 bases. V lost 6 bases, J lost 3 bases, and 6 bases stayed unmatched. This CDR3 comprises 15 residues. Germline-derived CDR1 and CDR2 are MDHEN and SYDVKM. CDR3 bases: TGTGCCAGCAGAATGACTAGCGGGAGAATCTACGAGCAGTACTTC. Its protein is CASRMTSGRIYEQYF.

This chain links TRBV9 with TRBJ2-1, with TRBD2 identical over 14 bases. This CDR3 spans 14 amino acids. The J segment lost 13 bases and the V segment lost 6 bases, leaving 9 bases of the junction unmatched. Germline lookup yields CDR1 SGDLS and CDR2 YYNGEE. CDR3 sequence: CASTPGLAGEGQFF. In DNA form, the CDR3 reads TGTGCCAGCACCCCGGGACTAGCGGGGGAGGGTCAGTTCTTC.

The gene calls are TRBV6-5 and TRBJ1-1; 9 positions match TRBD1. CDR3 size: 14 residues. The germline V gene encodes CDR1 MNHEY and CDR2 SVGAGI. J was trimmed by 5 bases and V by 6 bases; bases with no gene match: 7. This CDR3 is CASSRDRDITEAFF. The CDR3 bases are TGTGCCAGCAGCCGGGACAGGGATATTACTGAAGCTTTCTTT.

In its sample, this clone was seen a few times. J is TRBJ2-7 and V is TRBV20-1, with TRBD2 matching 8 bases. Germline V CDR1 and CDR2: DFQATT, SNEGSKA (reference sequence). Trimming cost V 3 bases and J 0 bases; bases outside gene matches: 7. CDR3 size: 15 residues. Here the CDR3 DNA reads TGCAGTGCTAGTACCGGGACTAGACTCTCCTACGAGCAGTACTTC. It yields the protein CSASTGTRLSYEQYF.

CDR3: CASSWVGGLEETQYF. The CDR3 DNA sequence: TGTGCCAGCAGTTGGGTCGGGGGGCTCGAGGAGACCCAGTACTTC. The chain joins TRBV6-2 or TRBV6-3 to TRBJ2-5, with D tentatively TRBD2 (7 bases). V lost 4 bases and J 5 bases, leaving 17 bases between the germline ends. CDR1 is MNHEY, CDR2 SVGEGT, per germline. This CDR3 has 15 residues.

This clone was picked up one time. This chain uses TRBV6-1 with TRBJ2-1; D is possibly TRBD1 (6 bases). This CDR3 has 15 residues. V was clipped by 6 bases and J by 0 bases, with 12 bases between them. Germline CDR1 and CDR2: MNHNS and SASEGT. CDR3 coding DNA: TGTGCCAGCAGGACAGGCCTGAGCTCCTACAATGAGCAGTTCTTC. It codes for CASRTGLSSYNEQFF.

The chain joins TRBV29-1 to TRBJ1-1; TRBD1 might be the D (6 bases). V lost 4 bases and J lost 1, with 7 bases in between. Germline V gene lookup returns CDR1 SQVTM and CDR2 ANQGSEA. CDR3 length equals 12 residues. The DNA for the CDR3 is TGCAGCGTTGGGGGGGCGAACACTGAAGCTTTCTTT. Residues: CSVGGANTEAFF.

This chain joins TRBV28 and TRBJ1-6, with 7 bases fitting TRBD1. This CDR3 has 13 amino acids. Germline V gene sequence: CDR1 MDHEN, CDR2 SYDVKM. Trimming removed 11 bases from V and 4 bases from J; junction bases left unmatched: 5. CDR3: CAGGTAYNSPLHF. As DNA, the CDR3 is TGTGCCGGAGGGACAGCTTATAATTCACCCCTCCACTTT.